What follows is one T cell receptor beta chain and its context. There are 13 residues in the CDR3. With V trimmed by 5 bases and J by 5 bases, 5 bases remained unmatched. Germline loops: CDR1 SGHRS, CDR2 YFSETQ. The data are from a study of blood T cell repertoires in COVID-19. Study information: Spain, Italy and the United States supplied samples that represented acute and convalescent COVID-19. T cells, B-cell-depleted T cells, or PBMCs provided the cDNA or gDNA that served as material.

Original methodology: Cell counts per sample came from amplifying reference gene primers. This table comes from immunoSEQ multiplex PCR, and its TCRdb copy is limited to in-frame clones, with some not included. V and J calls and clone size come straight from that table; D and trimming were deduced from the DNA. The sample records some 140,000 clones, 79% being singletons. This chain connects TRBV5-1 to TRBJ1-2; TRBD1 matches 8 bases. Sequencing was done on a sample of peripheral blood. This clonotype was obtained from a man in his 60s with acute or convalescent COVID-19. CDR3 coding DNA: TGCGCCAGCAGTTCAGGGGGCGAATATGGCTACACCTTC. Residues: CASSSGGEYGYTF.